Below, 5 T cell receptor beta chains from the same sample are listed, as sequenced in a study of response to subunit inactivated influenza vaccine. TCRdb called the RT-PCR reads again in MiXCR, with one record for every CDR3 protein. Altogether roughly 500,000 distinct CDR3 sequences are present, under 30% being singletons, with the ten largest covering roughly 2.8%. A further study also used this sample, focusing on T cells expressing NK-cell markers. That paper adds: The TCR beta cDNA came from 5'RACE template switching with UMIs.

The specimen was CD4+ T cells sorted from PBMCs, collected approximately 13 days after vaccination. The origin of the receptors is a man in his fifties who received an inactivated influenza vaccine.

This clonotype was found once. V is TRBV7-2 and J is TRBJ2-7; possible D gene TRBD2, 5 bases. The CDR3 is 16 amino acids. CDR1 is SGHTA, CDR2 FQGNSA, per germline. V lost 4 bases, J lost 0 bases, and 16 bases lay in between. The CDR3 sequence: CASSSGLDLSSYEQYF. CDR3 DNA sequence: TGTGCCAGCAGCTCAGGACTGGACTTGAGCTCCTACGAGCAGTACTTC.

This clonotype came up a few times. Germline is not matched at one junction end, which may reflect a read error. The rearrangement uses TRBV20-1 and TRBJ2-3; D is unresolved. This CDR3 contains 14 residues. Germline-derived CDR1 and CDR2 are DFQATT and SNEGSKA (reference sequence). CDR3 residues: CSVHRAEGSDAQYF. In DNA, the CDR3 is TGCAGTGTTCATAGGGCAGAAGGGTCAGATGCGCAGTATTTT.

The CDR3 DNA reads TGCAGCGTTGTTTCGGGGGGCGGTCCTGGTGGCTACACCTTC. Its protein is CSVVSGGGPGGYTF. The V gene is TRBV29-1, the J gene TRBJ1-2; perhaps TRBD1 as D (6 bases). The CDR3 extends over 14 amino acids. Trimming removed 4 bases at V and 7 bases at J, with 19 bases between. Germline V gene lookup returns CDR1 SQVTM and CDR2 ANQGSEA.

This clonotype was found a few times. The rearrangement joins TRBV7-9 to TRBJ2-2; no clear D gene. Looked up from germline, CDR1 is SEHNR and CDR2 is FQNEAQ (reference sequence). CDR3 length equals 14 residues. Trimming pared 5 bases from V and 1 base from J, leaving 8 bases between. In DNA, the CDR3 is TGTGCCAGCAGCGCCGCCCTGAACACCGGGGAGCTGTTTTTT. Translating it yields CASSAALNTGELFF.

The J gene is TRBJ2-2, the V gene TRBV29-1, with 9 bases lining up with TRBD1. CDR3 length: 13 amino acids. Per the germline V gene, CDR1 is SQVTM and CDR2 is ANQGSEA. V dropped 7 bases and J dropped 1; count of bases not matched to a gene: 1. In DNA, the CDR3 is TGCAGCGGGGGACAGGGGAACACCGGGGAGCTGTTTTTT. Residues: CSGGQGNTGELFF.